This T cell receptor beta chain was obtained from a study of shared clonotypes between healthy human individuals. Germline CDR1 is SGHAT and CDR2 is FQNNGV. The CDR3 is made up of 14 amino acids. V was clipped by 8 bases and J by 2 bases, with 10 bases between them. Sequencing was performed with immunoSEQ multiplex PCR; in TCRdb, only in-frame clones are kept and a portion is missing. The data contain approximately 1,000,000 clones, approximately 75% of them singletons. The specimen was memory CD4+ T cells from PBMCs. Subset described: CD45RA-negative fraction. This clonotype was obtained from a man aged 18-30 years in good health. Some clones in this sample may be carry-over from other donors' samples. The J gene is TRBJ2-6, the V gene TRBV11-2; D gene unclear. The CDR3 loop reads CASGPRTGANVLTF. CDR3 coding DNA: TGTGCCAGCGGCCCCAGGACTGGGGCCAACGTCCTGACTTTC.